These T cell receptor beta chains were read from a single sample in a study of cytomegalovirus exposure and HLA in healthy donors. TCRdb keeps only in-frame clones here, not all; method: immunoSEQ multiplex PCR. The sample includes some 120,000 clones, around 80% of them seen just once. Sequencing was performed on PBMCs. All receptors derive from a man aged 45-65 years in good health and CMV-seronegative. CDR3s include the opening cysteine and the closing phenylalanine or tryptophan. A D gene is named only where the DNA matches it firmly. The size field is filled for only some rows; it gives once, few, many or a size class.

TRBJ1-5 | few | TRBV9 | - | CASSVGVGDQPQHF | TGTGCCAGCAGCGTAGGGGTGGGCGATCAGCCCCAGCATTTT
TRBJ2-7 | - | TRBV9 | - | CASSESPGQSYEQYF | TGTGCCAGCAGCGAATCCCCGGGACAATCCTACGAGCAGTACTTC
TRBJ2-2 | - | TRBV5-4 | - | CASRLDRYRGELFF | TGTGCCAGCAGGTTGGACAGATATAGAGGGGAGCTGTTTTTT
TRBJ1-2 | - | TRBV7-2 | - | CASSPGVNYGYTF | TGTGCCAGCAGCCCCGGGGTGAACTATGGCTACACCTTC
TRBJ2-2 | - | TRBV4-2 | - | CASYPQPGLTVAGELFF | TGTGCCAGCTACCCCCAACCGGGCCTGACAGTGGCCGGGGAGCTGTTTTTT
TRBJ2-3 | - | TRBV29-1 | - | CSVGDGGLPGGPDTQYF | TGCAGCGTTGGGGACGGGGGGCTCCCGGGGGGTCCAGATACGCAGTATTTT
TRBJ1-2 | - | TRBV6-5 | - | CASSPRQAPYGYTF | TGTGCCAGCAGCCCCCGACAGGCCCCTTATGGCTACACCTTC
TRBJ1-6 | - | TRBV6-1 | TRBD1 | CASWDRDNSPLHF | TGTGCCAGCTGGGACAGGGATAATTCACCCCTCCACTTT
TRBJ1-1 | - | TRBV10-3 | - | CATLREGTEAFF | TGTGCCACCCTAAGGGAGGGGACTGAAGCTTTCTTT
TRBJ1-1 | - | TRBV7-9 | TRBD1 | CASSPGGTGENTEAFF | TGTGCCAGCAGCCCGGGGGGGACAGGGGAGAACACTGAAGCTTTCTTT